This T cell receptor (beta chain) was observed in a study of siplizumab effects on memory and regulatory T cells. Study-level results: Just a small share of alloreactive clones was traced back to unstimulated subsets. Roughly 80-96% of proliferating CD4+ or CD8+ clones lacked a naive or memory phenotype that could be assigned.

Measured with immunoSEQ multiplex PCR; TCRdb has only the in-frame clones, and not every one. The sample consists of about 85,000 clones, 95% of them appearing once. Of note for this clone: Antigen unknown.

With 9 bases removed from V and 2 bases from J, the gap between germline ends came to 11 bases. There are 12 residues in the CDR3. Looked up from germline, CDR1 is SGDLS and CDR2 is YYNGEE. This TCR derives from a human donor in good health. Material for sequencing was CD8+ T cells sorted from blood. This chain uses TRBV9 with TRBJ1-1; D call uncertain. The CDR3 here is CATTTPNTEAFF. The CDR3 DNA sequence: TGTGCCACCACAACACCTAACACTGAAGCTTTCTTT. Full variable domain (rest looked up from reference TRBV9 and TRBJ1-1): DSGVTQTPKHLITATGQRVTLRCSPRSGDLSVYWYQQSLDQGLQFLIQYYNGEERAKGNILERFSAQQFPDLHSELNLSSLELGDSALYFCATTTPNTEAFFGQGTRLTVV.